These 32 T cell receptor beta chains were all obtained from the same sample, sequenced in a study of CD49a tissue-resident CD8 T cells in human skin (dated by TCRdb to 2015 to 2018). Libraries came from the immunoSEQ multiplex PCR assay. Here the immuneACCESS table is served through TCRdb, limited to in-frame sequences with V and J called. Missing clones are a known gap in these copies; in checked studies unresolved V genes cover under half, and the rest lacks a known reason. The sample yields 520 or so clones; approximately 73% were counted once. The top ten clonotypes cover about 25% of the sample. Sequenced material: CD103- CD8+ T cells sorted from skin dermis. The receptors here all came from a human donor in good health.

The chain has TRBV19 and TRBJ2-3; D remains ambiguous. Trimming removed 4 bases at V and 2 bases at J, with 10 bases between. The V gene's germline CDR1 is LNHDA and CDR2 SQIVND (reference sequence). The CDR3 length is 14 residues. The chain's CDR3 is CASSSWSITDTQYF. Written as DNA, the CDR3 is TGTGCCAGTAGTAGCTGGTCTATCACAGATACGCAGTATTTT.

The chain uses TRBV4-1 and TRBJ1-2, with D possibly matching TRBD1 (6 bases). CDR1 is MGHRA, CDR2 YSYEKL, per germline. The CDR3 is made up of 14 amino acids. V was pared by 7 bases and J by 3 bases, with 15 bases between. The CDR3 nucleotides read TGCGCCAGCAACGCGGGGGCGGGGTACTATGGCTACACCTTC. Protein sequence: CASNAGAGYYGYTF.

The chain couples TRBV27 to TRBJ2-1, with D perhaps TRBD2 (6 bases). Trimming cost V 7 bases and J 8 bases, with 27 bases left between them. Germline V gene sequence: CDR1 MNHEY, CDR2 SMNVEV (reference sequence). This CDR3 is 17 amino acids long. This chain's CDR3 is CASTPYPYRLGAYEQFF. CDR3 sequence (DNA): TGTGCCAGCACCCCGTACCCATACCGACTAGGAGCGTATGAGCAGTTCTTC.

The CDR3 loop reads CASSQDEYRRDCCTDTQYF. The CDR3, as DNA: TGCGCCAGCAGCCAAGATGAGTACCGGCGGGACTGCTGCACAGATACGCAGTATTTT. This chain links TRBV4-1 with TRBJ2-3; maybe TRBD2 (6 bases). Trimming took 0 bases from V and 1 from J, leaving 20 bases between them. From germline, CDR1 is MGHRA and CDR2 YSYEKL. The CDR3 consists of 19 residues.

The chain is built from TRBV19 and TRBJ2-1; 11 bases map to TRBD1. J was trimmed by 6 bases and V by 3 bases; bases with no gene match: 4. Germline loops: CDR1 LNHDA, CDR2 SQIVND (reference sequence). This CDR3 region has 15 residues. Here the CDR3 reads CASSIGGTGGNEQFF. The CDR3 region has the DNA TGTGCCAGTAGTATCGGTGGGACAGGGGGCAATGAGCAGTTCTTC. Full variable domain (outside the CDR3, taken from reference TRBV19 and TRBJ2-1): DGGITQSPKYLFRKEGQNVTLSCEQNLNHDAMYWYRQDPGQGLRLIYYSQIVNDFQKGDIAEGYSVSREKKESFPLTVTSAQKNPTAFYLCASSIGGTGGNEQFFGPGTRLTVL.

DNA of the CDR3: TGTGCCAGCAGCTACGCTAGCGGATCCTACGAGCAGTACTTC. It translates to CASSYASGSYEQYF. This rearrangement joins TRBV5-5 to TRBJ2-7; 7 bases match TRBD2. Germline V gene lookup returns CDR1 SGHKS and CDR2 YYEKEE (reference sequence). V was clipped by 3 bases and J by 1 base; unmatched bases: 4. The CDR3 sequence is 14 residues long. Looking up the rest from reference TRBV5-5 and TRBJ2-7 gives the full variable domain: DAGVTQSPTHLIKTRGQQVTLRCSPISGHKSVSWYQQVLGQGPQFIFQYYEKEERGRGNFPDRFSARQFPNYSSELNVNALLLGDSALYLCASSYASGSYEQYFGPGTRLTVT.

The chain links TRBV7-9 to TRBJ2-5; 9 nucleotides match TRBD1. Germline V gene sequence: CDR1 SEHNR, CDR2 FQNEAQ (reference sequence). V lost 5 bases to trimming and J lost 7 bases; unmatched junction nucleotides: 11. CDR3 length: 15 amino acids. CDR3 residues: CASSGARTGDRTQYF. The DNA for the CDR3 is TGTGCCAGCAGCGGGGCCCGGACAGGGGACCGGACCCAGTACTTC.

This clone was counted a few times. The chain employs TRBV10-3 and TRBJ1-1, with D possibly matching TRBD1 (5 bases). The CDR3 has 14 residues. Germline CDR1 and CDR2: ENHRY and SYGVKD. V was trimmed by 2 bases and J by 4 bases, leaving 11 bases between them. CDR3 amino acids: CAISELGRATEAFF. Written as DNA, the CDR3 is TGTGCCATCAGTGAGCTGGGCAGGGCCACTGAAGCTTTCTTT.

In the case of this clone: This CDR3 is also generated by other DNA sequences in the sample. This chain links TRBV28 with TRBJ1-4; D gene uncertain. Germline loops: CDR1 MDHEN, CDR2 SYDVKM. V was trimmed by 4 bases and J by 3 bases, leaving 15 bases between them. CDR3 length: 16 amino acids. The CDR3: CASSSPEGQPNEKLFF. The CDR3 region has the DNA TGTGCCAGCAGTTCGCCAGAGGGCCAGCCTAATGAAAAACTGTTTTTT. Drawing the rest from reference TRBV28 and TRBJ1-4, the complete variable domain is DVKVTQSSRYLVKRTGEKVFLECVQDMDHENMFWYRQDPGLGLRLIYFSYDVKMKEKGDIPEGYSVSREKKERFSLILESASTNQTSMYLCASSSPEGQPNEKLFFGSGTQLSVL.

The CDR3 sequence: CASSEYTAQETQYF. The CDR3 bases are TGTGCCAGCAGTGAATATACAGCACAAGAGACCCAGTACTTC. This chain uses TRBV25-1 with TRBJ2-5; no clear D. The CDR3 is 14 residues long. The V and J ends lost 0 bases and 2 bases respectively, with 7 bases between them. Germline values: CDR1 MGHDK, CDR2 SYGVNS.

The gene calls are TRBV27 and TRBJ2-1; D unclear. CDR1 and CDR2 from the germline V gene are MNHEY and SMNVEV (reference sequence). The CDR3 sequence is 17 residues long. V was clipped by 2 bases and J by 0 bases, with 14 bases between them. The CDR3 is CASSLAVSRSSYNEQFF. CDR3 sequence (DNA): TGTGCCAGCAGTTTAGCAGTTTCCCGATCCTCCTACAATGAGCAGTTCTTC.

This clone was detected only once. This rearrangement joins TRBV5-6 to TRBJ2-1; 14 bases line up with TRBD2. This CDR3 comprises 15 residues. After removal of 4 bases from V and 10 bases from J, the junction contained 7 bases not matched to a gene. Germline V lookup: CDR1 SGHDT, CDR2 YYEEEE. CDR3 nucleotides: TGTGCCAGCAGCGGGGGACTAGCGGGAGACAGCGAGCAGTTCTTC. It translates to CASSGGLAGDSEQFF.

J is TRBJ1-1 and V is TRBV6-1; the D gene is possibly TRBD1 (6 bases). The V end lost 1 base, the J end lost 8 bases, and 14 bases lay between the germline ends. Germline CDR1 MNHNS, CDR2 SASEGT. The CDR3 is 14 amino acids. This CDR3 is CASSEVEGDIEAFF. DNA for the CDR3: TGTGCCAGCAGTGAAGTTGAGGGGGACATAGAAGCTTTCTTT.

The table lists this clone with a few counts. The genes are TRBV4-1 and TRBJ2-3, with D unclear. From germline, CDR1 is MGHRA and CDR2 YSYEKL. This CDR3 has 15 residues. Trimming took 3 bases from V and 0 from J, leaving 10 bases between them. CDR3 residues: CASSQFSPSTDTQYF. DNA for the CDR3: TGCGCCAGCAGCCAGTTTAGCCCTAGCACAGATACGCAGTATTTT.

The chain couples TRBV15 to TRBJ2-5, with D possibly being TRBD1 (6 bases). Per the germline V gene, CDR1 is LNHNV and CDR2 is YYDKDF (reference sequence). The CDR3 runs to 13 residues. V lost 2 bases and J 6 bases, leaving 10 bases between the germline ends. CDR3 sequence (DNA): TGTGCCACCAGCAGACACAGGGTACAGACCCAGTACTTC. This gives the protein CATSRHRVQTQYF.

The chain uses TRBV7-3 and TRBJ2-1; D not resolved. Trimming cost V 6 bases and J 3 bases, with 6 bases left between them. The CDR3 contains 12 residues. Germline CDR1 SGHTA, CDR2 FQGTGA. CDR3 residues: CASSDIYNEQFF. CDR3 in DNA: TGTGCCAGCAGTGACATCTACAATGAGCAGTTCTTC.

This clone was seen only once. The chain uses TRBV25-1 and TRBJ1-2, with unresolved D. This CDR3 contains 15 residues. V lost 5 bases to trimming and J lost 0 bases, with 13 bases between them. Germline values: CDR1 MGHDK, CDR2 SYGVNS. CDR3 amino acids: CASSSTIGANYGYTF. The CDR3 coding sequence is TGTGCCAGCAGTTCCACCATCGGGGCTAACTATGGCTACACCTTC.

This chain links TRBV6-1 with TRBJ1-2; TRBD1 matches 10 bases. The germline V gene has CDR1 MNHNS and CDR2 SASEGT. The CDR3 consists of 16 residues. V trimming: 3 bases; J trimming: 5 bases; junction bases outside the gene matches: 9. In DNA form, the CDR3 reads TGTGCCAGCAGTGACCGTTGGGACAGGGGCCCTTATGGCTACACCTTC. Amino acids: CASSDRWDRGPYGYTF.

The gene calls are TRBV15 and TRBJ1-6; 10 positions match TRBD1. Germline CDR1 is LNHNV and CDR2 is YYDKDF (reference sequence). The V and J ends lost 5 bases and 12 bases, in that order; junction bases with no gene match: 10. This CDR3 contains 15 residues. CDR3 sequence reads: CATSGRDRGLRPLHF. The CDR3 DNA sequence: TGTGCCACCAGCGGCCGGGACAGGGGATTAAGACCCCTCCACTTT.

The chain combines TRBV5-1 with TRBJ1-1, with 7 bases fitting TRBD1. The junction had 15 bases not matched to a gene; V was cut back by 5 bases and J by 11 bases. The CDR3 totals 14 residues. Germline V gene sequence: CDR1 SGHRS, CDR2 YFSETQ. The CDR3, as DNA: TGCGCCAGCAGTTACCCTGACAGGGTCCCGCAGGCTTTCTTT. It codes for CASSYPDRVPQAFF.

The chain joins TRBV27 to TRBJ2-4; perhaps TRBD1 as D (5 bases). CDR3 length: 14 residues. V lost 6 bases, J lost 1 base, and 10 bases lay in between. Germline V gene data show CDR1 as MNHEY and CDR2 as SMNVEV (reference sequence). CDR3 amino acids: CASRQGAAKNIQYF. CDR3 coding DNA: TGTGCCAGCAGGCAGGGTGCGGCCAAAAACATTCAGTACTTC.

The rearrangement links TRBV7-3 to TRBJ1-1, with D perhaps TRBD1 (5 bases). With 5 bases removed from V and 3 bases from J, the gap between germline ends came to 10 bases. The CDR3 contains 13 residues. Germline V gene sequence: CDR1 SGHTA, CDR2 FQGTGA. Written as DNA, the CDR3 is TGTGCCAGCAGCCCGACGGGGGACACTGAAGCTTTCTTT. It yields the protein CASSPTGDTEAFF.

The chain employs TRBV6-5 and TRBJ1-2; D is unresolved. Trimming cost V 6 bases and J 4 bases, with 9 bases left between them. The V gene's germline CDR1 is MNHEY and CDR2 SVGAGI. CDR3 length: 12 residues. CDR3 amino acids: CASSQDGYGYTF. In nucleotides, the CDR3 is TGTGCCAGCAGCCAGGATGGCTATGGCTACACCTTC.

This rearrangement joins TRBV5-1 to TRBJ2-1; 7 nucleotides match TRBD2. Trimming at V came to 4 bases and at J to 3 bases, leaving 10 bases not matched to a gene. This CDR3 comprises 16 residues. Germline CDR1 is SGHRS and CDR2 is YFSETQ. The CDR3 nucleotides are TGCGCCAGCAGCGGGCCCGAAGGGACTAACTACAATGAGCAGTTCTTC. It encodes CASSGPEGTNYNEQFF. Using reference TRBV5-1 and TRBJ2-1 for the parts outside the CDR3, the full variable domain is KAGVTQTPRYLIKTRGQQVTLSCSPISGHRSVSWYQQTPGQGLQFLFEYFSETQRNKGNFPGRFSGRQFSNSRSEMNVSTLELGDSALYLCASSGPEGTNYNEQFFGPGTRLTVL.

As DNA, the CDR3 is TGTGCCAGCAGTCCGCGGGACAGGATTTACGAGCAGTACTTC. Its protein is CASSPRDRIYEQYF. The genes are TRBV27 and TRBJ2-7; 8 nucleotides align to TRBD1. Losses at the gene ends were 5 bases for V and 4 bases for J; bases not matched to a gene: 7. The CDR3 is 14 amino acids. Germline V gene lookup returns CDR1 MNHEY and CDR2 SMNVEV (reference sequence).

The chain uses TRBV5-4 and TRBJ2-7; 12 bases align to TRBD2. V was clipped by 4 bases and J by 6 bases; unmatched bases: 8. Germline lookup yields CDR1 SGHNT and CDR2 YYREEE (reference sequence). This CDR3 has 15 amino acids. The CDR3 coding sequence is TGTGCCAGCAGCCTCATCCCGGGACTAGCGGGCGAGCAGTACTTC. Translated: CASSLIPGLAGEQYF.

The chain has TRBV15 and TRBJ1-2, with D possibly TRBD1 on 6 matching bases. This CDR3 contains 15 residues. In germline, CDR1 is LNHNV, CDR2 YYDKDF (reference sequence). The V end lost 2 bases, the J end lost 5 bases, and 15 bases lay between the germline ends. This CDR3 is CATSRRGFQKYGYTF. In DNA form, the CDR3 reads TGTGCCACCAGCAGAAGGGGGTTTCAGAAGTATGGCTACACCTTC.

The gene calls are TRBV4-1 and TRBJ2-5; D not certain. The germline V gene has CDR1 MGHRA and CDR2 YSYEKL. The ends were cut back, 4 bases at V and 5 bases at J, with 14 bases in the middle. This CDR3 has 14 amino acids. CDR3 nucleotide sequence: TGCGCCAGCAGCCCCACGACTGCGTGGGAGACCCAGTACTTC. It codes for CASSPTTAWETQYF.

The rearrangement links TRBV5-8 to TRBJ1-5; 7 bases align to TRBD1. The CDR3 covers 16 residues. Germline CDR1 SGHTS, CDR2 YDEGEE. The J segment lost 2 bases and the V segment lost 0 bases, leaving 5 bases of the junction unmatched. CDR3: CASSLAGGFGNQPQHF. CDR3 in DNA: TGTGCCAGCAGCTTGGCAGGGGGGTTTGGCAATCAGCCCCAGCATTTT.

The chain carries TRBV2 and TRBJ1-6; possible D gene TRBD1, 6 bases. The CDR3 is made up of 13 amino acids. V was cut by 7 bases and J by 7 bases, with 11 bases left in between. CDR1 is SNHLY and CDR2 is FYNNEI in the germline V gene. The CDR3, as DNA: TGTGCCAGCATCCACAGGGAGAATTCACCCCTCCACTTT. The encoded protein is CASIHRENSPLHF.

The V and J genes are TRBV28 and TRBJ1-1; TRBD1 agrees at 7 bases. Trimming at V came to 5 bases and at J to 4 bases, leaving 13 bases not matched to a gene. The length of the CDR3 is 16 residues. Germline V gene lookup returns CDR1 MDHEN and CDR2 SYDVKM. CDR3: CASSPRGDSEPTEAFF. The CDR3 bases are TGTGCCAGCAGTCCCAGGGGGGACAGCGAACCCACTGAAGCTTTCTTT.

This chain links TRBV9 with TRBJ1-1; TRBD1 matches 9 bases. CDR1 and CDR2 from the germline V gene are SGDLS and YYNGEE. The CDR3 loop spans 15 amino acids. Trimming removed 4 bases from V and 5 bases from J; junction bases left unmatched: 9. CDR3 nucleotide sequence: TGTGCCAGCAGCTCCTCCGGGACAGGGAAGACTGAAGCTTTCTTT. Protein: CASSSSGTGKTEAFF.